The 21 T cell receptor beta chains reported below all come from one sample, sequenced in a study of cytomegalovirus exposure and HLA in healthy donors. Amplification used 60 Vbeta primers and 13 Jbeta primers. The table came from immunoSEQ multiplex PCR; TCRdb's copy has only in-frame clones and leaves some out. The repertoire includes 120,000 or so clones, 81% of them detected once, and 3.5% to 4% sits in the top ten. Sequenced material: PBMCs. The receptors were gathered from a man aged 18-30 years in good health and CMV-seropositive.

This sequence joins TRBV5-6 and TRBJ1-4; TRBD1 aligns across 7 bases. Germline CDR1 SGHDT, CDR2 YYEEEE. The CDR3 contains 15 residues. Trimming removed 0 bases from V and 7 bases from J; junction bases left unmatched: 6. The DNA for the CDR3 is TGTGCCAGCAGCTTGGACAGGGGTATAGGTGAAAAACTGTTTTTT. Protein product: CASSLDRGIGEKLFF.

A few counts support this clone. The chain combines TRBV7-2 with TRBJ1-1; D is ambiguous. This CDR3 comprises 15 residues. In germline, CDR1 is SGHTA, CDR2 FQGNSA. The V end lost 2 bases, the J end lost 0 bases, and 10 bases lay between the germline ends. The CDR3 bases are TGTGCCAGCAGCTTAATCCCAGGTCTGAACACTGAAGCTTTCTTT. Protein sequence: CASSLIPGLNTEAFF. Variable domain in full (rest from reference TRBV7-2 and TRBJ1-1): GAGVSQSPSNKVTEKGKDVELRCDPISGHTALYWYRQSLGQGLEFLIYFQGNSAPDKSGLPSDRFSAERTGGSVSTLTIQRTQQEDSAVYLCASSLIPGLNTEAFFGQGTRLTVV.

The V gene is TRBV7-9, the J gene TRBJ2-1; D remains unclear. Looked up from germline, CDR1 is SEHNR and CDR2 is FQNEAQ (reference sequence). V was clipped by 0 bases and J by 10 bases, with 7 bases between them. The CDR3 is made up of 12 amino acids. The CDR3 DNA follows: TGTGCCAGCAGCTTAGCGCAGTTAGAGCAGTTCTTC. It is translated as CASSLAQLEQFF.

The V and J genes are TRBV4-1 and TRBJ1-1; D is perhaps TRBD1 (5 bases). Deletions cut 2 bases from V and 1 base from J, with 29 bases between. CDR1 MGHRA and CDR2 YSYEKL come from the germline V gene. The CDR3 has 21 amino acids. For the CDR3, the DNA is TGCGCCAGCAGCCAAATGTACTTGGGGCGGTCGCTTTTACGTCCGAACACTGAAGCTTTCTTT. It specifies CASSQMYLGRSLLRPNTEAFF.

The J gene is TRBJ2-7, the V gene TRBV5-5, with a tentative D call TRBD2 (6 bases). Trimming took off 0 bases at V and 3 bases at J, with 10 bases between the two ends. The CDR3 totals 14 residues. Germline-derived CDR1 and CDR2 are SGHKS and YYEKEE (reference sequence). The CDR3: CASSLVAGSYEQYF. The CDR3 region has the DNA TGTGCCAGCAGCTTGGTCGCGGGGAGCTACGAGCAGTACTTC.

V gene TRBV19 combines with J gene TRBJ1-2; no reliable D call. The CDR3 runs 16 residues. CDR1 LNHDA and CDR2 SQIVND come from the germline V gene (reference sequence). Trimming removed 3 bases at V and 3 bases at J, with 17 bases between. This CDR3 reads CASSMYEGRRDYGYTF. The CDR3 DNA reads TGTGCCAGTAGTATGTATGAGGGCAGACGAGACTATGGCTACACCTTC.

The CDR3 sequence: CASSQTGAGLETQYF. In DNA, the CDR3 is TGTGCCAGCTCACAAACAGGGGCCGGGTTGGAGACCCAGTACTTC. This sequence joins TRBV18 and TRBJ2-5, with 7 nucleotides matching TRBD1. Trimming took 4 bases from V and 5 from J; bases not matched to a gene: 10. From germline, CDR1 is KGHSH and CDR2 LQKENI. The CDR3 runs 15 residues.

The chain is built from TRBV19 and TRBJ2-7; weak D call: TRBD1 (7 bases). V lost 6 bases and J 4 bases, leaving 19 bases between the germline ends. Germline-derived CDR1 and CDR2 are LNHDA and SQIVND (reference sequence). This CDR3 is built from 15 residues. CDR3 sequence reads: CASSTGGTALYEQYF. The CDR3 DNA sequence: TGTGCCAGTAGCACCGGCGGGACAGCACTTTACGAGCAGTACTTC. The full variable domain, in which reference TRBV19 and TRBJ2-7 provide the parts outside the CDR3, is DGGITQSPKYLFRKEGQNVTLSCEQNLNHDAMYWYRQDPGQGLRLIYYSQIVNDFQKGDIAEGYSVSREKKESFPLTVTSAQKNPTAFYLCASSTGGTALYEQYFGPGTRLTVT.

V usage is TRBV10-2 and J usage is TRBJ2-1; TRBD2 matches at 11 bases. CDR3 length: 15 amino acids. J lost 7 bases, V lost 7 bases, and 9 bases had no gene match. Germline V gene sequence: CDR1 WSHSY, CDR2 SAAADI. CDR3 in DNA: TGCGCCAGCAAAATAGCGGGGGGGCCACTGAATGAGCAGTTCTTC. Protein sequence: CASKIAGGPLNEQFF.

This chain uses TRBV2 with TRBJ1-6; the match to TRBD1 covers 7 bases. This CDR3 comprises 17 residues. The germline CDR1 and CDR2 sequences are SNHLY and FYNNEI. The V gene end was trimmed by 7 bases and the J gene end by 7 bases; junction bases not matched to a gene: 16. In nucleotides, the CDR3 is TGTGCCAGCAAAGGGTTGCAGGGGGGTGACCGGAATTCACCCCTCCACTTT. This sequence encodes CASKGLQGGDRNSPLHF.

This chain links TRBV27 with TRBJ2-3, with 8 bases aligning to TRBD2. J lost 6 bases, V lost 4 bases, and 9 bases had no gene match. CDR1 and CDR2 (germline): MNHEY, SMNVEV (reference sequence). There are 15 residues in the CDR3. The CDR3 sequence is CASSYKAGDFDTQYF. CDR3 DNA: TGTGCCAGCAGTTACAAAGCGGGGGATTTCGATACGCAGTATTTT.

The DNA for the CDR3 is TGTGCCAGCTCACCGATACAGGGGGCTATGACGAAGACCCAGTACTTC. Its translation is CASSPIQGAMTKTQYF. The rearrangement joins TRBV18 to TRBJ2-5, with 9 nucleotides matching TRBD1. The CDR3 has 16 residues. In germline, CDR1 is KGHSH, CDR2 LQKENI. J gave up 6 bases and V 3 bases, and 11 bases lay outside the gene matches.

The genes are TRBV29-1 and TRBJ2-2; 9 bases align to TRBD1. CDR1 is SQVTM and CDR2 is ANQGSEA in the germline V gene. The junction had 14 bases not matched to a gene; V was cut back by 6 bases and J by 6 bases. The CDR3 sequence is 16 residues long. The CDR3 loop is CSVVPAGQGSSGELFF. The CDR3 nucleotides are TGCAGCGTAGTCCCCGCGGGACAGGGATCCTCCGGGGAGCTGTTTTTT.

In this sample, this clone turned up a few times. J is TRBJ1-3 and V is TRBV19; no clear D gene. The germline V and J ends were trimmed by 9 bases and 0 bases, with 12 bases remaining between them. The CDR3 runs to 14 residues. Germline V gene data show CDR1 as LNHDA and CDR2 as SQIVND (reference sequence). The chain's CDR3 is CASRTPGSGNTIYF. For the CDR3, the DNA is TGTGCCAGCCGAACCCCGGGCTCTGGAAACACCATATATTTT.

This chain uses TRBV9 with TRBJ2-1; 7 bases map to TRBD1. This CDR3 has 15 residues. Germline loops: CDR1 SGDLS, CDR2 YYNGEE. Unmatched junction bases numbered 9, after V lost 1 base and J lost 8 bases. The CDR3 nucleotides read TGTGCCAGCAGCGTAAGACAGGGTATGTACGATGAGCAGTTCTTC. Translated, it gives CASSVRQGMYDEQFF.

The chain links TRBV7-8 to TRBJ1-4; TRBD1 might be the D (6 bases). From germline, CDR1 is SGHVS and CDR2 FQNEAQ. The CDR3 sequence is 14 residues long. Trimming removed 8 bases at V and 6 bases at J, with 16 bases between. CDR3 DNA sequence: TGTGCCAGCGGACCGGGACAATGGGATGAAAAACTGTTTTTT. Translated, it gives CASGPGQWDEKLFF.

The chain couples TRBV11-2 to TRBJ2-7; TRBD2 aligns across 8 bases. Trimming removed 5 bases from V and 5 bases from J; junction bases left unmatched: 14. This CDR3 has 16 residues. CDR1 and CDR2 (germline): SGHAT, FQNNGV. As DNA, the CDR3 is TGTGCCAGCAGCCAGATCTATGCGGGGGGACTGGACGAGCAGTACTTC. Its protein is CASSQIYAGGLDEQYF.

The chain has TRBV18 and TRBJ2-7; TRBD1 is a possible D gene (6 bases). The V and J ends lost 1 base and 3 bases respectively, with 19 bases between them. CDR3 length: 17 residues. Germline CDR1 KGHSH, CDR2 LQKENI. In DNA, the CDR3 is TGTGCCAGCTCACCACTAAATAGTGCAGGGGAGATCTACGAGCAGTACTTC. Translation gives CASSPLNSAGEIYEQYF.

V gene TRBV14 combines with J gene TRBJ2-1; TRBD2 aligns across 16 bases. CDR1 and CDR2 from the germline V gene are SGHDN and FVKESK. The CDR3 is 17 residues long. V shed 3 bases and J 2 bases; nucleotides not matched to a gene: 1. The CDR3 sequence: CASSQGLAGGTYNEQFF. Written as DNA, the CDR3 is TGTGCCAGCAGCCAGGGACTAGCGGGAGGGACCTACAATGAGCAGTTCTTC.

The chain employs TRBV11-3 and TRBJ2-3; D is unresolved. The CDR3 has 12 residues. From germline, CDR1 is SGHNT and CDR2 YENEEA. V lost 5 bases to trimming and J lost 2 bases, with 5 bases between them. The CDR3: CASSPHTDTQYF. CDR3 coding DNA: TGTGCCAGCAGCCCCCACACAGATACGCAGTATTTT. Complete variable domain (other parts from reference TRBV11-3 and TRBJ2-3): EAGVVQSPRYKIIEKKQPVAFWCNPISGHNTLYWYLQNLGQGPELLIRYENEEAVDDSQLPKDRFSAERLKGVDSTLKIQPAELGDSAVYLCASSPHTDTQYFGPGTRLTVL.

The chain links TRBV4-3 to TRBJ2-3, with D perhaps TRBD2 (5 bases). There are 15 residues in the CDR3. Germline V gene lookup returns CDR1 LGHNA and CDR2 YSLEER. Trimming pared 4 bases from V and 1 base from J, leaving 12 bases between. The CDR3 reads CASSLRAGGTDTQYF. For the CDR3, the DNA is TGCGCCAGCAGCCTTCGCGCCGGGGGCACAGATACGCAGTATTTT.